What follows describes a single T cell receptor beta chain. The junction and the germline gene differ at one end; a read error may be behind it. This sample stems from a study of technical replicates of blood from a few donors. TCRdb keeps only in-frame clones here, not all; method: immunoSEQ multiplex PCR. The table records under 95,000 clones, 91% of them present only once. This CDR3 comprises 13 residues. The germline gives CDR1 SGHRS, CDR2 YFSETQ. The receptor's source is a human donor in good health. Some clones in this sample may be carry-over from other donors' samples. The chain employs TRBV5-1 and TRBJ1-2; TRBD1 agrees at 7 bases. Sequencing was performed on T cells isolated from PBMCs. The CDR3 nucleotides read TGCGCCAGCAGCCTAGACAGGGCGAGCGGCTCCACCTTC. Residues: CASSLDRASGSTF. Combining the CDR3 with reference TRBV5-1 and TRBJ1-2 gives the whole variable domain KAGVTQTPRYLIKTRGQQVTLSCSPISGHRSVSWYQQTPGQGLQFLFEYFSETQRNKGNFPGRFSGRQFSNSRSEMNVSTLELGDSALYLCASSLDRASGSTFGSGTRLTVV.